A single sample is the source of the 28 T cell receptor beta chains below, sequenced in a study of control samples from healthy donors and cancer patients. Some clones are missing from TCRdb's copy, which holds only in-frame ones; the method was immunoSEQ multiplex PCR. The sample comprises approximately 170,000 clones, just over 90% of which are singletons, and approximately 4% rests with the top ten. Sequencing was done on a sample of blood. The origin of the receptors is a woman aged 60 to 75 in good health.

This sequence joins TRBV19 and TRBJ1-5, with TRBD1 matching over 7 bases. The J segment lost 3 bases and the V segment lost 6 bases, leaving 8 bases of the junction unmatched. CDR1 is LNHDA, CDR2 SQIVND, per germline (reference sequence). The CDR3 loop spans 15 amino acids. The CDR3 DNA sequence: TGTGCCAGTAGCCCTCTAGGGGGCCACAATCAGCCCCAGCATTTT. Its protein is CASSPLGGHNQPQHF.

The J gene is TRBJ2-5, the V gene TRBV5-5; 11 positions agree with TRBD2. Germline V gene sequence: CDR1 SGHKS, CDR2 YYEKEE (reference sequence). The V segment lost 5 bases and the J segment 2 bases; nucleotides outside the gene matches: 5. This CDR3 contains 15 residues. The CDR3: CASSRLAGHQETQYF. In DNA, the CDR3 is TGTGCCAGCAGTAGACTAGCGGGGCATCAAGAGACCCAGTACTTC.

V is TRBV28 and J is TRBJ1-4; 7 nucleotides agree with TRBD1. The CDR3 covers 15 residues. Germline V gene data show CDR1 as MDHEN and CDR2 as SYDVKM. The CDR3 DNA follows: TGTGTAGCTGGAGCAGGGGGGGGAGCTAATGAAAAACTGTTTTTT. It yields the protein CVAGAGGGANEKLFF.

The chain carries TRBV18 and TRBJ1-1, with D perhaps matching TRBD1 (5 bases). Germline loops: CDR1 KGHSH, CDR2 LQKENI. This CDR3 has 15 amino acids. Trimming removed 1 base at V and 1 base at J, with 10 bases between. CDR3 region: CASSPRSGTNTEAFF. CDR3 DNA: TGTGCCAGCTCACCACGATCAGGGACGAACACTGAAGCTTTCTTT. The full variable domain, completed using reference TRBV18 and TRBJ1-1, is NAGVMQNPRHLVRRRGQEARLRCSPMKGHSHVYWYRQLPEEGLKFMVYLQKENIIDESGMPKERFSAEFPKEGPSILRIQQVVRGDSAAYFCASSPRSGTNTEAFFGQGTRLTVV.

This sequence joins TRBV5-6 and TRBJ1-5; 9 positions agree with TRBD1. Germline CDR1 is SGHDT and CDR2 is YYEEEE. The CDR3 is made up of 16 amino acids. Trimming removed 1 base from V and 3 bases from J; junction bases left unmatched: 5. Here the CDR3 reads CASSLTDRGVNQPQHF. In DNA, the CDR3 is TGTGCCAGCAGCTTGACAGACAGGGGGGTCAATCAGCCCCAGCATTTT.

The chain carries TRBV5-1 and TRBJ1-3, with D possibly being TRBD1 (6 bases). The CDR3 consists of 16 residues. Germline assignment: CDR1 SGHRS and CDR2 YFSETQ. Trimming shortened V by 3 bases and J by 0 bases, and 13 bases separated the two germline ends. CDR3 protein: CASSSRQAHSGNTIYF. The CDR3 DNA is TGCGCCAGCAGCTCGCGACAGGCCCACTCTGGAAACACCATATATTTT. Drawing the rest from reference TRBV5-1 and TRBJ1-3, the complete variable domain is KAGVTQTPRYLIKTRGQQVTLSCSPISGHRSVSWYQQTPGQGLQFLFEYFSETQRNKGNFPGRFSGRQFSNSRSEMNVSTLELGDSALYLCASSSRQAHSGNTIYFGEGSWLTVV.

The rearrangement joins TRBV10-2 to TRBJ2-7; 9 bases are a match to TRBD1. Germline CDR1 WSHSY, CDR2 SAAADI. This CDR3 has 13 amino acids. V lost 6 bases and J lost 6; bases outside the gene matches: 6. CDR3 in amino acids: CASSQDRGGEQYF. The DNA for the CDR3 is TGCGCCAGCAGCCAGGACAGGGGAGGCGAGCAGTACTTC.

This chain uses TRBV5-8 with TRBJ2-1; the D gene is possibly TRBD2 (6 bases). The CDR3 sequence is 15 residues long. Per germline, CDR1 SGHTS and CDR2 YDEGEE. Deletions cut 0 bases from V and 2 bases from J, with 9 bases between. The CDR3 protein is CASSLAGDPYNEQFF. In DNA, the CDR3 is TGTGCCAGCAGCTTGGCGGGGGACCCCTACAATGAGCAGTTCTTC. Looking up the rest from reference TRBV5-8 and TRBJ2-1 gives the full variable domain: EAGVTQSPTHLIKTRGQQATLRCSPISGHTSVYWYQQALGLGLQFLLWYDEGEERNRGNFPPRFSGRQFPNYSSELNVNALELEDSALYLCASSLAGDPYNEQFFGPGTRLTVL.

This chain links TRBV19 with TRBJ2-2; D may be TRBD1 (6 bases). There are 16 residues in the CDR3. CDR1 and CDR2 (germline): LNHDA, SQIVND (reference sequence). V was shortened by 7 bases and J by 3 bases, with 18 bases between the two germline ends. As DNA, the CDR3 is TGTGCCAGTAACCCCGGATGGGCAGGGGACACCGGGGAGCTGTTTTTT. Protein: CASNPGWAGDTGELFF.

V is TRBV6-2 or TRBV6-3 and J is TRBJ2-3; D remains ambiguous. The CDR3 runs 14 residues. Germline CDR1 is MNHEY and CDR2 is SVGEGT. Trimming removed 2 bases from V and 2 bases from J, with 8 bases in between. CDR3 amino acids: CASSYPQFTDTQYF. CDR3 in DNA: TGTGCCAGCAGTTACCCCCAGTTCACAGATACGCAGTATTTT.

The V call is TRBV3-1 (or the pseudogene TRBV3-2), the J call TRBJ2-1; D is unresolved. CDR1 and CDR2 (germline): LGHDT, YNNKEL (reference sequence). The CDR3 runs 11 residues. V gave up 6 bases and J gave up 3 bases, with 3 bases separating them. CDR3 nucleotides: TGTGCCAGCAGACTCTACAATGAGCAGTTCTTC. It translates to CASRLYNEQFF.

This sequence joins TRBV18 and TRBJ2-5; a possible D gene is TRBD2 (6 bases). The CDR3 loop spans 14 amino acids. V was pared by 6 bases and J by 2 bases, with 13 bases between. CDR1 KGHSH and CDR2 LQKENI come from the germline V gene. The CDR3 coding sequence is TGTGCCAGCTCCCCAGCCCGGGGGCAAGAGACCCAGTACTTC. It translates to CASSPARGQETQYF.

The chain employs TRBV4-2 and TRBJ1-2, with a possible D match to TRBD1 (5 bases). Germline loops: CDR1 LGHNA, CDR2 YNFKEQ. Trimming left V 4 bases short and J 3 bases short, with 15 bases between. The CDR3 sequence is 15 residues long. The CDR3 sequence: CASSRTGPTDYGYTF. The CDR3 DNA reads as TGTGCCAGCAGCCGAACGGGACCCACCGACTATGGCTACACCTTC.

In this sample, this clone turned up a few times. The gene calls are TRBV5-1 and TRBJ1-5, with D tentatively TRBD1 (6 bases). This CDR3 spans 17 amino acids. Germline CDR1 SGHRS, CDR2 YFSETQ. V was shortened by 0 bases and J by 0 bases, with 13 bases between the two germline ends. CDR3 bases: TGCGCCAGCAGCTTGGCCTGGACAGAGGATAGCAATCAGCCCCAGCATTTT. As protein: CASSLAWTEDSNQPQHF.

V gene TRBV2 combines with J gene TRBJ2-7, with D possibly TRBD1 on 6 matching bases. The V gene's germline CDR1 is SNHLY and CDR2 FYNNEI. V lost 8 bases and J 0 bases, leaving 11 bases between the germline ends. This CDR3 comprises 13 residues. The CDR3 region is CASQQGFSYEQYF. The CDR3 DNA sequence: TGTGCCAGCCAACAGGGTTTCTCCTACGAGCAGTACTTC.

This clone was counted once. At one of its ends the junction is not consistent with the germline gene, which may arise from a read error. The rearrangement joins TRBV28 to TRBJ1-1; unclear D gene. Germline V CDR1 and CDR2: MDHEN, SYDVKM. This CDR3 has 12 amino acids. CDR3: CASSLLKTEAFF. DNA of the CDR3: TGTGCCAGCAGTTTATTGAAGACTGAAGCTTTCTTT.

The V call is TRBV7-8, the J call TRBJ1-4, with TRBD1 matching 8 bases. CDR3 size: 15 residues. V was pared by 5 bases and J by 8 bases, with 10 bases of the junction left unmatched. Germline CDR1 is SGHVS and CDR2 is FQNEAQ. CDR3 sequence (DNA): TGTGCCAGCAGCGCGCAGGGGGCAGTTGGAGAAAAACTGTTTTTT. It specifies CASSAQGAVGEKLFF.

The table lists this clone with a count of one. Compared with germline, one end of the junction differs, possibly owing to a read error. This CDR3 is also generated by other DNA sequences in the sample. The chain employs TRBV3-1 (or the pseudogene TRBV3-2) and TRBJ1-2, with 7 bases aligning to TRBD1. Germline CDR1 is LGHDT and CDR2 is YNNKEL (reference sequence). This CDR3 has 15 amino acids. The CDR3 loop is CASSQGGGYDYGYTF. For the CDR3, the DNA is TGTGCTAGCAGCCAAGGAGGGGGCTACGACTATGGCTACACCTTC.

V usage is TRBV19 and J usage is TRBJ1-1, with no clear D. V lost 2 bases and J 3 bases, leaving 16 bases between the germline ends. The CDR3 runs to 16 residues. Germline assignment: CDR1 LNHDA and CDR2 SQIVND (reference sequence). CDR3 loop: CASSIIGETEDTEAFF. In DNA, the CDR3 is TGTGCCAGTAGTATAATCGGGGAAACAGAGGACACTGAAGCTTTCTTT.

This clone turned up a few times. The rearrangement joins TRBV20-1 to TRBJ2-5; TRBD1 might be the D (5 bases). Germline values: CDR1 DFQATT, CDR2 SNEGSKA (reference sequence). The CDR3 contains 11 residues. In DNA form, the CDR3 reads TGCAGCGCGAAGGGGTTGGGGACCCAGTACTTC. Residues: CSAKGLGTQYF.

As DNA, the CDR3 is TGTGCCAGCAGCGCCCAGGGAGGCAGAAATGAAAAACTGTTTTTT. Residues: CASSAQGGRNEKLFF. The chain employs TRBV3-1 (or the pseudogene TRBV3-2) and TRBJ1-4; possible D gene TRBD1, 5 bases. Germline V gene data show CDR1 as LGHDT and CDR2 as YNNKEL (reference sequence). The length of the CDR3 is 15 residues. Trimming shortened V by 5 bases and J by 5 bases, and 15 bases separated the two germline ends.

This chain joins TRBV7-2 and TRBJ1-6; TRBD1 agrees at 9 bases. Germline V gene sequence: CDR1 SGHTA, CDR2 FQGNSA. The V gene end was trimmed by 4 bases and the J gene end by 6 bases; junction bases not matched to a gene: 4. CDR3 length: 15 residues. The CDR3 DNA follows: TGTGCCAGCAGCTCAGCGGACAGGGGTAATTCACCCCTCCACTTT. It is translated as CASSSADRGNSPLHF.

The chain recombines TRBV6-6 with TRBJ1-1, with no clear D. Trimming stripped 4 bases from V and 3 bases from J, with 6 bases between. The germline gives CDR1 MNHNY, CDR2 SVGAGI (reference sequence). CDR3 length: 12 residues. The CDR3 nucleotides read TGTGCCAGCAGTTCAACCTACACTGAAGCTTTCTTT. Protein: CASSSTYTEAFF.

The chain couples TRBV4-3 to TRBJ2-7, with D possibly being TRBD1 (5 bases). The germline V and J ends were trimmed by 0 bases and 3 bases, with 12 bases remaining between them. The CDR3 extends over 15 amino acids. CDR1 LGHNA and CDR2 YSLEER come from the germline V gene. The CDR3 reads CASSQDRAGYYEQYF. CDR3 nucleotides: TGCGCCAGCAGCCAAGATCGCGCAGGGTACTACGAGCAGTACTTC.

J is TRBJ2-5 and V is TRBV29-1; 7 nucleotides match TRBD1. CDR3 size: 12 residues. Trimming took 7 bases from V and 5 from J; bases not matched to a gene: 7. Germline CDR1 SQVTM, CDR2 ANQGSEA. The CDR3 is CSARTGAETQYF. In DNA form, the CDR3 reads TGCAGCGCGAGGACAGGCGCGGAGACCCAGTACTTC.

The genes are TRBV5-1 and TRBJ1-6; D may be TRBD1 (5 bases). CDR3 length equals 15 residues. V lost 2 bases to trimming and J lost 6 bases, with 12 bases between them. The germline V gene has CDR1 SGHRS and CDR2 YFSETQ. The DNA for the CDR3 is TGCGCCAGCAGCTTAAATGAGGGGATTAATTCACCCCTCCACTTT. Its protein product is CASSLNEGINSPLHF.

On this clone: Other nucleotide sequences in the sample specify the same CDR3. The chain recombines TRBV18 with TRBJ1-1, with D possibly matching TRBD1 (6 bases). Per germline, CDR1 KGHSH and CDR2 LQKENI. The V end lost 6 bases, the J end lost 3 bases, and 14 bases lay between the germline ends. This CDR3 comprises 14 residues. Here the CDR3 DNA reads TGTGCCAGCTCCCCTGGGGGGCGGGACACTGAAGCTTTCTTT. Amino acid sequence: CASSPGGRDTEAFF. The entire variable domain, with the rest obtained from reference TRBV18 and TRBJ1-1, is as follows: NAGVMQNPRHLVRRRGQEARLRCSPMKGHSHVYWYRQLPEEGLKFMVYLQKENIIDESGMPKERFSAEFPKEGPSILRIQQVVRGDSAAYFCASSPGGRDTEAFFGQGTRLTVV.

The chain recombines TRBV4-3 with TRBJ2-2; D possibly corresponds to TRBD2 (5 bases). Germline V gene lookup returns CDR1 LGHNA and CDR2 YSLEER. Trimming took 4 bases from V and 3 from J, leaving 15 bases between them. CDR3 length: 16 residues. The CDR3 DNA reads as TGCGCCAGCAGCCTAGTTAGAGGACTGGACACCGGGGAGCTGTTTTTT. Translating it yields CASSLVRGLDTGELFF.